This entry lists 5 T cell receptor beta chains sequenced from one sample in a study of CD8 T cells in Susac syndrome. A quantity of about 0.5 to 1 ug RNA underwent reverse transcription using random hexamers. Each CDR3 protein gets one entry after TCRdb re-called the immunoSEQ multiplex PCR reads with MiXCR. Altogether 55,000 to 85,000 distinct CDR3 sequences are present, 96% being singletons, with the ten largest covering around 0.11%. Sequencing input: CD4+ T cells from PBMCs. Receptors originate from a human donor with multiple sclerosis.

The CDR3 sequence is CASSRRGQNQETQYF. The CDR3 DNA follows: TGCGCCAGCAGTCGCCGAGGACAGAACCAAGAGACCCAGTACTTC. The chain has TRBV5-1 and TRBJ2-5, with D perhaps TRBD1 (6 bases). The CDR3 is 15 amino acids. Trimming left V 5 bases short and J 0 bases short, with 14 bases between. From germline, CDR1 is SGHRS and CDR2 YFSETQ.

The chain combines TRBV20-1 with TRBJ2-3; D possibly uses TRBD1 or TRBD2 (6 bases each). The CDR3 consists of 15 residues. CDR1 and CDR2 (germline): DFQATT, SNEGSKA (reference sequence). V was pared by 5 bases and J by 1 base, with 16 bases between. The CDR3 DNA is TGCAGTGCTCGGAAGGGGGGCTCCGGCACAGATACGCAGTATTTT. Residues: CSARKGGSGTDTQYF.

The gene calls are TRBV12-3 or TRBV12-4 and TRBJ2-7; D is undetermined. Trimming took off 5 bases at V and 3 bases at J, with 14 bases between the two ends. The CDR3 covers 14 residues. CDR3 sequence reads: CASSPVPDLYEQYF. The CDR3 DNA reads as TGTGCCAGCAGTCCCGTCCCAGACCTCTACGAGCAGTACTTC.

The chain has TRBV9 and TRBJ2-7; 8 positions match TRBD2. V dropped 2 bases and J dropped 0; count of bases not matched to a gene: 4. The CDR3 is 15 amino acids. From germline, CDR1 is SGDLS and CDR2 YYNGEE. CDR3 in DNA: TGTGCCAGCAGCGTCGGCCTAGCGGGCTCCTACGAGCAGTACTTC. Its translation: CASSVGLAGSYEQYF.

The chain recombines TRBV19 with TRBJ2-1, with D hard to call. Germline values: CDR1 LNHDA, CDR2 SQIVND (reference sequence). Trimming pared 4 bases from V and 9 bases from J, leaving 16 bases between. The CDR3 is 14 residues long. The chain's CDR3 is CASSTQTHNSEQFF. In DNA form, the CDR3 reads TGTGCCAGTAGTACCCAGACTCATAACAGTGAGCAGTTCTTC. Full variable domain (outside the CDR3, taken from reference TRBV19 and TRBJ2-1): DGGITQSPKYLFRKEGQNVTLSCEQNLNHDAMYWYRQDPGQGLRLIYYSQIVNDFQKGDIAEGYSVSREKKESFPLTVTSAQKNPTAFYLCASSTQTHNSEQFFGPGTRLTVL.